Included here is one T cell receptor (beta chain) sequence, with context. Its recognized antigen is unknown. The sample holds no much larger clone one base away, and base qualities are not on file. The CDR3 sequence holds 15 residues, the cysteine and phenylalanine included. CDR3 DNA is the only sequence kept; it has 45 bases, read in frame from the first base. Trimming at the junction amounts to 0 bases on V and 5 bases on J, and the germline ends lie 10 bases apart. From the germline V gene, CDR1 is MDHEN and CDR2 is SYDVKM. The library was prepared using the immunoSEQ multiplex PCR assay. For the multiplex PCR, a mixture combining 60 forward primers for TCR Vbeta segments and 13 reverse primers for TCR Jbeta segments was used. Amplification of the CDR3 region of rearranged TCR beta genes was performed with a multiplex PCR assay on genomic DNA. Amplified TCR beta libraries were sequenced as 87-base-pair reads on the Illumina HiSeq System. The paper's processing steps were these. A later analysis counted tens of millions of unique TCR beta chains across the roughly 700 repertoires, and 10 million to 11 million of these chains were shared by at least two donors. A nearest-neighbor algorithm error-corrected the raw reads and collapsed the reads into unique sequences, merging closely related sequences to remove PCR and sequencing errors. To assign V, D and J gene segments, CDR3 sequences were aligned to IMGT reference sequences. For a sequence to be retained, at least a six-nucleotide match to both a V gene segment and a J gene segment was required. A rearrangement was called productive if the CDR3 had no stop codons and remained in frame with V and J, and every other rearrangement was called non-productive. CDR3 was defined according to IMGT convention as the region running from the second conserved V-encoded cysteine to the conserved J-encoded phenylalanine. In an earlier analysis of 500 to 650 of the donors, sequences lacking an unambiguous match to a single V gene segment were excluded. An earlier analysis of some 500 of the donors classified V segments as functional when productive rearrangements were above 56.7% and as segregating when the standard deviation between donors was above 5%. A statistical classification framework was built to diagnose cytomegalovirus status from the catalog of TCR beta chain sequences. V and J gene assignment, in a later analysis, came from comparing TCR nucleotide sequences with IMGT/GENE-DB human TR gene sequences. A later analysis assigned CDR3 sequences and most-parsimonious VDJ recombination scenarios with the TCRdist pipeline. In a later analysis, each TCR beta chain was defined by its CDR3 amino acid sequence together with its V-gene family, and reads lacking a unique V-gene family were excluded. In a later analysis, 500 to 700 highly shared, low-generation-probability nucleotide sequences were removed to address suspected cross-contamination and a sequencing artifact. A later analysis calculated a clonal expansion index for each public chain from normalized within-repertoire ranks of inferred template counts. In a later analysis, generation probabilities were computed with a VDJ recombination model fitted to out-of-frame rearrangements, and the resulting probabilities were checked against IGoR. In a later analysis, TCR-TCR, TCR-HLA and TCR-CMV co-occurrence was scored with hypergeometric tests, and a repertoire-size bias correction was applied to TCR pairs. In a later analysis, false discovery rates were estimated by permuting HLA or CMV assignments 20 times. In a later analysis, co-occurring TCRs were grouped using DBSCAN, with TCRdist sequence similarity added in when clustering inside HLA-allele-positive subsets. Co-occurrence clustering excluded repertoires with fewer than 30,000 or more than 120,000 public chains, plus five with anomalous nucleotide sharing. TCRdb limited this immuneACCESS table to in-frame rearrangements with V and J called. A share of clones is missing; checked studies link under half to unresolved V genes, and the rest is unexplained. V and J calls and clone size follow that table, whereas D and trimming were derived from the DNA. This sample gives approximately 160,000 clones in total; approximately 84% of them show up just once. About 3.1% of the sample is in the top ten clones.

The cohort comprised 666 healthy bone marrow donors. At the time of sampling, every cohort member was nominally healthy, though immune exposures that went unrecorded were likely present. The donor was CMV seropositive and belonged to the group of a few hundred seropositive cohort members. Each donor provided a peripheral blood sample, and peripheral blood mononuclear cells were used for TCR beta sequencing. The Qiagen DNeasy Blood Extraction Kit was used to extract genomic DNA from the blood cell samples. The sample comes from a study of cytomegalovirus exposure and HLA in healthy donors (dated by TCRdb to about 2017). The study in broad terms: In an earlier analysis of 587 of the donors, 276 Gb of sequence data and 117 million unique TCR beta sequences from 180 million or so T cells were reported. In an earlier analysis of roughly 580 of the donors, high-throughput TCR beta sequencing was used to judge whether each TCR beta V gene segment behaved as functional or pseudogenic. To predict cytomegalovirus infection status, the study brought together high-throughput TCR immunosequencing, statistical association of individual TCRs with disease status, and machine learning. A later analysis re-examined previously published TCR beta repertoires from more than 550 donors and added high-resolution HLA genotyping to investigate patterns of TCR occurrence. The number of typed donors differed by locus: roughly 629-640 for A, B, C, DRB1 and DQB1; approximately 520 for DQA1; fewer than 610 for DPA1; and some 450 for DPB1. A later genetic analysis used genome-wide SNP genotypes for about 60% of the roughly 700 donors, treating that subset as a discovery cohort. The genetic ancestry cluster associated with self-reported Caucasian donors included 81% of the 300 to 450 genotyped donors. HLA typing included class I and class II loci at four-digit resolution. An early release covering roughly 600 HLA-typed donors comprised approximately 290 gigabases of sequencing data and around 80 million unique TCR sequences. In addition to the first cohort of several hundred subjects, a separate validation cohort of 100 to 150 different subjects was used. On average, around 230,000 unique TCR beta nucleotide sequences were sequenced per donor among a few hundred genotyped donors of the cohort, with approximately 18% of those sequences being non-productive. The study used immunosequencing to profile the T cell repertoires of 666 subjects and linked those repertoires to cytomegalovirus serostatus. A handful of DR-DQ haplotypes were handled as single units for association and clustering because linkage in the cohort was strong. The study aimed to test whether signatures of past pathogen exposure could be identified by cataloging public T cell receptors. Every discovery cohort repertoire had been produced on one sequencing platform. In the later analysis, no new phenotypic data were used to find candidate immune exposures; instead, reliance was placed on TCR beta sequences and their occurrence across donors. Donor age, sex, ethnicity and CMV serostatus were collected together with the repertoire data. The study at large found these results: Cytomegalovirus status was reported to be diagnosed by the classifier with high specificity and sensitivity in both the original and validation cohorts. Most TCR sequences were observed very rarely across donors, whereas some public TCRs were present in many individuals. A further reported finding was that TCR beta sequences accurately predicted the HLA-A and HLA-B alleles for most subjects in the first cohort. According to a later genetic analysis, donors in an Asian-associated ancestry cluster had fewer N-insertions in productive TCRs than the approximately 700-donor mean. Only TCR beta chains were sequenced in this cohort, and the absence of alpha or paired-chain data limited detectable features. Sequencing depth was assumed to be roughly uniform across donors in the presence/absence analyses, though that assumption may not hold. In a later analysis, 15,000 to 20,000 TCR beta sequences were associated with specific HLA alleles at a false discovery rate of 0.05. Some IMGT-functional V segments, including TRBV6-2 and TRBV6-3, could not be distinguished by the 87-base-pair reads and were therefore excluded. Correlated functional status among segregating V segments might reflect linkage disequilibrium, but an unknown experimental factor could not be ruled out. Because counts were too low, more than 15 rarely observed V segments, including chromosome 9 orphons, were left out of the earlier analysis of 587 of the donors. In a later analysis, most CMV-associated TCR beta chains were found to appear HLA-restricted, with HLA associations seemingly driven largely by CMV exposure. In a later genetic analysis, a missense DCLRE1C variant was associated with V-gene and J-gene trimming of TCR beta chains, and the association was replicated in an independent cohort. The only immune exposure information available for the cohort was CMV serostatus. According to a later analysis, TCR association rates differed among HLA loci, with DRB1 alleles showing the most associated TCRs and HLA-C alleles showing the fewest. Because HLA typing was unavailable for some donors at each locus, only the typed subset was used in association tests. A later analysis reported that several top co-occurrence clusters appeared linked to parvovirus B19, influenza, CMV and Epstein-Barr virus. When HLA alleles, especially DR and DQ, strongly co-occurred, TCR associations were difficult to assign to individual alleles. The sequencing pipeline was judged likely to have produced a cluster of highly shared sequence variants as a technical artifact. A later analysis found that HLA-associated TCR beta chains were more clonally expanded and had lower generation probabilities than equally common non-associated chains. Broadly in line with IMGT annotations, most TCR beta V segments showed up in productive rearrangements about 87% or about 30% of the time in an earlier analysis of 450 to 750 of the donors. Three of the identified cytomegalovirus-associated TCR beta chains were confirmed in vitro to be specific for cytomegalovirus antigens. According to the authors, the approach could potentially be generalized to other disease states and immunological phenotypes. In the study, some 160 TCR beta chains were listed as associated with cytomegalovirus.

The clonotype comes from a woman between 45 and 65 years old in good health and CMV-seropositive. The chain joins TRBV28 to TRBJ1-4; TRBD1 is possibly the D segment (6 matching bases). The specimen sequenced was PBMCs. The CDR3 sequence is CASSLWQGSNEKLFF. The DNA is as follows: TGTGCCAGCAGTTTATGGCAGGGGTCGAATGAAAAACTGTTTTTT.